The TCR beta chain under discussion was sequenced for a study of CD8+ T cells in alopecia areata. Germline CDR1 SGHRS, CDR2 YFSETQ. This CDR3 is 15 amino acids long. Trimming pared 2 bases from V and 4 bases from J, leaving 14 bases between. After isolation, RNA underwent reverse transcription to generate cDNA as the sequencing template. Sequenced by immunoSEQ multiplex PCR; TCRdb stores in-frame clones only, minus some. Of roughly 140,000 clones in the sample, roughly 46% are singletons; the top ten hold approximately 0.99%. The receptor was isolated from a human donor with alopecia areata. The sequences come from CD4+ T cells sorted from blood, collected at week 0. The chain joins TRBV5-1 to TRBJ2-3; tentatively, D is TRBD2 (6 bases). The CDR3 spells CASSLTGDSPDTQYF. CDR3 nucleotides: TGCGCCAGCAGCTTAACGGGAGATTCCCCAGATACGCAGTATTTT.